These 5 T cell receptor beta chains share one sample of origin, sequenced in a study of T cell responses to AZD1222 COVID-19 vaccine. TCRdb's table, derived via immunoSEQ multiplex PCR, lists solely in-frame clones and lacks some. The table shows some 130,000 clones, with approximately 88% occurring only once. The input for sequencing was peripheral blood, taken 28 days after the second AZD1222 dose. The receptors originated from an adult who received the AZD1222 COVID-19 vaccine.

The rearrangement uses TRBV5-1 and TRBJ2-1; 8 positions agree with TRBD2. After removal of 1 base from V and 0 bases from J, the junction contained 6 bases not matched to a gene. This CDR3 has 17 residues. Germline assignment: CDR1 SGHRS and CDR2 YFSETQ. This CDR3 is CASSLSSGAFSYNEQFF. Written as DNA, the CDR3 is TGCGCCAGCAGCTTGAGTAGCGGGGCTTTCTCCTACAATGAGCAGTTCTTC.

This clone was counted between two and nine times. The chain recombines TRBV2 with TRBJ2-3; weak D call: TRBD1 (5 bases). V was trimmed by 0 bases and J by 6 bases, leaving 19 bases between them. Germline V lookup: CDR1 SNHLY, CDR2 FYNNEI. This CDR3 comprises 17 residues. CDR3 sequence: CASSEAWAGHLLDTQYF. The CDR3 DNA reads TGTGCCAGCAGTGAAGCATGGGCAGGACACCTACTCGATACGCAGTATTTT. Full variable domain (missing parts from reference TRBV2 and TRBJ2-3): EPEVTQTPSHQVTQMGQEVILRCVPISNHLYFYWYRQILGQKVEFLVSFYNNEISEKSEIFDDQFSVERPDGSNFTLKIRSTKLEDSAMYFCASSEAWAGHLLDTQYFGPGTRLTVL.

The gene calls are TRBV7-6 and TRBJ2-3, with 7 bases lining up with TRBD1. The germline CDR1 and CDR2 sequences are SGHVS and FNYEAQ. CDR3 size: 20 residues. Trimming cost V 1 base and J 0 bases; bases outside gene matches: 16. The CDR3 protein is CASSLESRQGPESSTDTQYF. As DNA, the CDR3 is TGTGCCAGCAGCTTAGAATCCCGACAGGGACCTGAATCTAGCACAGATACGCAGTATTTT.

CDR3 sequence (DNA): TGTGCCAGCAGTTACCGAGACATGAGCAATTCACCCCTCCACTTT. It translates to CASSYRDMSNSPLHF. The chain joins TRBV6-5 to TRBJ1-6; D unresolved. The CDR3 runs to 15 residues. V lost 2 bases and J 7 bases, leaving 12 bases between the germline ends. Per the germline V gene, CDR1 is MNHEY and CDR2 is SVGAGI.

The rearrangement links TRBV6-5 to TRBJ1-6; D is possibly TRBD1 (6 bases). Trimming removed 0 bases at V and 7 bases at J, with 10 bases between. The germline gives CDR1 MNHEY, CDR2 SVGAGI. The CDR3 length is 15 residues. CDR3 residues: CASSYSGQSNSPLHF. The CDR3 DNA sequence: TGTGCCAGCAGTTACTCAGGACAGTCCAATTCACCCCTCCACTTT.